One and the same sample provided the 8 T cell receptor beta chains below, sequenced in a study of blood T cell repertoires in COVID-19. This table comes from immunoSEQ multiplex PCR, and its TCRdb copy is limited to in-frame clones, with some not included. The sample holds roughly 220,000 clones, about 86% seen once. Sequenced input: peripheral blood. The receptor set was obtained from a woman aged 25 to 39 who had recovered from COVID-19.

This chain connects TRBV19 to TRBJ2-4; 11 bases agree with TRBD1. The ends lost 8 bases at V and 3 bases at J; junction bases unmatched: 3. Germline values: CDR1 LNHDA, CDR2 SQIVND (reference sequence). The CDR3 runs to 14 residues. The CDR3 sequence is CASSGTGGKNIQYF. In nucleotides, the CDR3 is TGTGCCAGTTCCGGGACAGGGGGCAAAAACATTCAGTACTTC.

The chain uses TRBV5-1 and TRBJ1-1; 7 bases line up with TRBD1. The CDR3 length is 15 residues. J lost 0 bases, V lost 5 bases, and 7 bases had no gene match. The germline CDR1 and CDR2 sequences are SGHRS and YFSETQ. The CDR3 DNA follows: TGCGCCAGCAGGATGGGACAGACTATGAACACTGAAGCTTTCTTT. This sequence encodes CASRMGQTMNTEAFF.

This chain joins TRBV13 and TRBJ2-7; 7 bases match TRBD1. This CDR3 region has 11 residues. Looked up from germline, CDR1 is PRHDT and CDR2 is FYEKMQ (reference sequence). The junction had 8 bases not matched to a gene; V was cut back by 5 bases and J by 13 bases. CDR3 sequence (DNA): TGTGCCAGCAGCCCTAGGGACAGCCGCTACTTC. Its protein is CASSPRDSRYF.

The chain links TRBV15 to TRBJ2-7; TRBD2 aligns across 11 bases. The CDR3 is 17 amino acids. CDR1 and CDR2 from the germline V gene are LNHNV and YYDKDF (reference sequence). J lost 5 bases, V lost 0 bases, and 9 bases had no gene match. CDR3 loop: CATSREGLAGGFDEQYF. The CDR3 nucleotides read TGTGCCACCAGCAGAGAGGGGCTAGCGGGAGGATTCGACGAGCAGTACTTC.

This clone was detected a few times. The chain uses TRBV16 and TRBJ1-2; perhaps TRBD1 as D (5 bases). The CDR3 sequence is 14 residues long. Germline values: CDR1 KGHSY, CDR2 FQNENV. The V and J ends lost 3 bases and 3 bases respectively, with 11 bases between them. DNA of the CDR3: TGTGCCAGCAGCCAGGGGACTGCAGACTATGGCTACACCTTC. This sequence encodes CASSQGTADYGYTF. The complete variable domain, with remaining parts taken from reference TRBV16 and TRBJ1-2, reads GEEVAQTPKHLVRGEGQKAKLYCAPIKGHSYVFWYQQVLKNEFKFLISFQNENVFDETGMPKERFSAKCLPNSPCSLEIQATKLEDSAVYFCASSQGTADYGYTFGSGTRLTVV.

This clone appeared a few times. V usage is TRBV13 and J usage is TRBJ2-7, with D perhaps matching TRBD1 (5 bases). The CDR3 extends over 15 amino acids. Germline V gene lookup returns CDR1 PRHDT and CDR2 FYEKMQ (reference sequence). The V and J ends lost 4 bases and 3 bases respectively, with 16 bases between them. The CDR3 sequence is CASSSHGAGNYEQYF. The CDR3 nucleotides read TGTGCCAGCAGCTCCCATGGGGCAGGAAACTACGAGCAGTACTTC. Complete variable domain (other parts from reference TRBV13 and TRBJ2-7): AAGVIQSPRHLIKEKRETATLKCYPIPRHDTVYWYQQGPGQDPQFLISFYEKMQSDKGSIPDRFSAQQFSDYHSELNMSSLELGDSALYFCASSSHGAGNYEQYFGPGTRLTVT.

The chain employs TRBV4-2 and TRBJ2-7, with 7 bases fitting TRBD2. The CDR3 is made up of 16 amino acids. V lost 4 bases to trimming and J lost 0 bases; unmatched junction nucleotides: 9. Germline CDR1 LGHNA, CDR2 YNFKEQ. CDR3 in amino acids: CASSPSGRVGSYEQYF. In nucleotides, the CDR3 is TGTGCCAGCAGCCCCTCAGGGAGGGTGGGCTCCTACGAGCAGTACTTC.

Here the CDR3 reads CASSQTSGSPHEQFF. CDR3 nucleotide sequence: TGTGCCAGTAGCCAAACTAGCGGGAGTCCCCATGAGCAGTTCTTC. The V gene is TRBV19, the J gene TRBJ2-1, with TRBD2 identical over 11 bases. The trim removed 6 bases at V and 8 bases at J, leaving 9 bases unmatched. Per germline, CDR1 LNHDA and CDR2 SQIVND (reference sequence). This CDR3 has 15 amino acids.